This T cell receptor (beta chain) came from a study of neurological immune-mediated disorders. Findings and limits, study-wide: The most TCR clonal expansion was seen in HTLV-1-associated myelopathy, and the least was seen in multiple sclerosis, which fell below healthy controls.

Worth noting for this clonotype: Its antigen is currently unknown. A much larger clone differs by one base, so this may be a read error.

TCRdb analysed the 5' RACE reads with MiXCR anew, one entry per CDR3 protein. This table holds 50,000 to 65,000 distinct CDR3 sequences, about 3.5% found once. The CDR3 loop spans 12 amino acids. In germline, CDR1 is MNHEY, CDR2 SVGAGI. Unsorted libraries were prepared from 2 million PBMCs that had been stored at -80 C. The chain is built from TRBV6-5 and TRBJ2-7, with a possible D match to TRBD2 (5 bases). This clonotype was obtained from a man aged 25-45 years with multiple sclerosis. Source material: PBMCs. The CDR3 sequence is CASLGGDYEHYF. CDR3 DNA: TGTGCCAGCTTGGGCGGAGACTACGAGCACTACTTC.